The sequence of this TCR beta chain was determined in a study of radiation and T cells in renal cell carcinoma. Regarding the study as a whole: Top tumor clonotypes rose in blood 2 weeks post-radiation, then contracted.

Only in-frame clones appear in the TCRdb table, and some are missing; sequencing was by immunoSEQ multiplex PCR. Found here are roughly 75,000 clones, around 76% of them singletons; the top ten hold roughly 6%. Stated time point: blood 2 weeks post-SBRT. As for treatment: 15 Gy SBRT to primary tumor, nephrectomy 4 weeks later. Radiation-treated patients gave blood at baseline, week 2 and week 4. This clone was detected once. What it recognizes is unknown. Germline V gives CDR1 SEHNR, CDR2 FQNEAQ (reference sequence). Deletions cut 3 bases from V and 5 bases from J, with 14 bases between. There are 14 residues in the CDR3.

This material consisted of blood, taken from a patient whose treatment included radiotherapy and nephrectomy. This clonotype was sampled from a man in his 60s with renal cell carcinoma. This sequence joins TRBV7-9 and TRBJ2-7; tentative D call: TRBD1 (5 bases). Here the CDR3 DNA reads TGTGCCAGCAGCTTGGTGGGGCAGGATCACGAGCAGTACTTC. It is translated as CASSLVGQDHEQYF.